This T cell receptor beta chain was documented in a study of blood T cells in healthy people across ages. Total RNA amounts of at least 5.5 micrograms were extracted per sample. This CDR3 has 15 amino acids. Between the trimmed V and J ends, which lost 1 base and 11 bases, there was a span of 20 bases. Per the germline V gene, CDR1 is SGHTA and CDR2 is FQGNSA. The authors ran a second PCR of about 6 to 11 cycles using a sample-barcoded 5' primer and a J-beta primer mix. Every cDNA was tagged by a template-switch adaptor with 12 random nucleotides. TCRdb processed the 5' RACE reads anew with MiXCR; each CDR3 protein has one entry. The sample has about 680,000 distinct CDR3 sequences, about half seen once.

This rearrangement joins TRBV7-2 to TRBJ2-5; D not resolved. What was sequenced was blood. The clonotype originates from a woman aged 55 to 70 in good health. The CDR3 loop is CASSLGGGLRGEQYF. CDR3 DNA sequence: TGTGCCAGCAGCTTAGGTGGTGGGCTCAGAGGTGAGCAGTACTTC.